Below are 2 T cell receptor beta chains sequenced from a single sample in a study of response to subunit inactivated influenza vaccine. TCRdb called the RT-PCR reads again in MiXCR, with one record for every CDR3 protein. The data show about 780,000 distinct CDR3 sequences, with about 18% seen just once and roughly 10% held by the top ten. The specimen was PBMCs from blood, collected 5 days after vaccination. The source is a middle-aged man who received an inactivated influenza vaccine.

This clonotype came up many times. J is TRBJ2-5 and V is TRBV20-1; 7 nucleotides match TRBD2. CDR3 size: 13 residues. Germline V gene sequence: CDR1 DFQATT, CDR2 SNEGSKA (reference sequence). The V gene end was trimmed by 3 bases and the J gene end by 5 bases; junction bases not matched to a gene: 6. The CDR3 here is CSASPRRGETQYF. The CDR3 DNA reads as TGCAGTGCTAGTCCCAGGCGGGGGGAGACCCAGTACTTC.

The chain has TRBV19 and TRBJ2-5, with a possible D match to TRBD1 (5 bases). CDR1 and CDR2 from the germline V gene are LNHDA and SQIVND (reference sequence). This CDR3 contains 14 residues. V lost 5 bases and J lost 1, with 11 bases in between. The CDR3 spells CASSSTEIQETQYF. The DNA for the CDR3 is TGTGCCAGTAGTTCGACAGAAATCCAAGAGACCCAGTACTTC.